One and the same sample provided the 31 T cell receptor beta chains below, sequenced in a study of T cell repertoires in aging, cancer and after chemotherapy. TRB rearrangements spanning V, D and J were amplified using mixed TRB-A/B primers. TCRdb reprocessed the multiplex PCR reads with MiXCR, giving one entry per CDR3 protein. The table shows over 10,000 distinct CDR3 sequences, with 21% occurring only once. The template was genomic DNA from peripheral blood, not RNA. The sample was blood. The receptors shown here come from a human donor in good health.

This clonotype is termed medium-sized (0.01 to 0.1%). The chain carries TRBV6-5 and TRBJ2-7; D not certain. CDR1 is MNHEY and CDR2 is SVGAGI in the germline V gene. With 6 bases removed from V and 4 bases from J, the gap between germline ends came to 13 bases. CDR3 length: 13 residues. In DNA form, the CDR3 reads TGTGCCAGCAGACGCCTCGCTGATTACGAGCAGTACTTC. This encodes CASRRLADYEQYF.

The V call is TRBV18, the J call TRBJ2-2; tentatively, D is TRBD2 (5 bases). Trimming stripped 2 bases from V and 8 bases from J, with 15 bases between. The CDR3 sequence is 15 residues long. Per germline, CDR1 KGHSH and CDR2 LQKENI. The DNA for the CDR3 is TGTGCCAGCTCACCATTCCAGACCGGAGGAGGGGAGCTGTTTTTT. This encodes CASSPFQTGGGELFF. Using reference TRBV18 and TRBJ2-2 for the parts outside the CDR3, the full variable domain is NAGVMQNPRHLVRRRGQEARLRCSPMKGHSHVYWYRQLPEEGLKFMVYLQKENIIDESGMPKERFSAEFPKEGPSILRIQQVVRGDSAAYFCASSPFQTGGGELFFGEGSRLTVL.

This clonotype was found many times. V gene TRBV7-9 combines with J gene TRBJ1-1; tentatively, D is TRBD1 (6 bases). Germline CDR1 SEHNR, CDR2 FQNEAQ (reference sequence). Trimming pared 1 base from V and 7 bases from J, leaving 16 bases between. The CDR3 runs 15 residues. CDR3 coding DNA: TGTGCCAGCAGCTTAGACCTTGAGGGGGATGATGAAGCTTTCTTT. It specifies CASSLDLEGDDEAFF.

This clonotype is judged medium-sized. This sequence joins TRBV15 and TRBJ2-2; D may be TRBD1 (6 bases). The CDR3 is 15 residues long. V was cut by 0 bases and J by 7 bases, with 12 bases left in between. Per the germline V gene, CDR1 is LNHNV and CDR2 is YYDKDF (reference sequence). In nucleotides, the CDR3 is TGTGCCACCAGCAGAGACAGGGGTGATGGCGGGGAGCTGTTTTTT. Its translation is CATSRDRGDGGELFF.

The rearrangement uses TRBV27 and TRBJ2-2, with 9 bases that match TRBD1. In germline, CDR1 is MNHEY, CDR2 SMNVEV (reference sequence). The CDR3 is 16 amino acids. J gave up 5 bases and V 5 bases, and 9 bases lay outside the gene matches. CDR3 amino acids: CASSPRDRAATGELFF. CDR3 sequence (DNA): TGTGCCAGCAGTCCCCGGGACAGGGCGGCAACCGGGGAGCTGTTTTTT.

The chain links TRBV2 to TRBJ1-4; 9 bases are shared with TRBD1. V dropped 7 bases and J dropped 0; count of bases not matched to a gene: 6. This CDR3 has 16 residues. Germline V gives CDR1 SNHLY, CDR2 FYNNEI. The CDR3 region is CASIWDRAATNEKLFF. DNA of the CDR3: TGTGCCAGCATTTGGGACAGGGCCGCAACTAATGAAAAACTGTTTTTT.

By share, this clonotype counts as medium-sized. This sequence joins TRBV30 and TRBJ2-6; D is unresolved. The germline gives CDR1 GTSNPN, CDR2 SVGIG (reference sequence). The ends were cut back, 5 bases at V and 1 base at J, with 21 bases in the middle. The CDR3 is 18 residues long. CDR3 loop: CAWLPRLALGSGANVLTF. The CDR3 DNA follows: TGTGCCTGGCTACCCCGACTCGCCCTAGGGTCTGGGGCCAACGTCCTGACTTTC.

This clonotype has more than one count but fewer than ten. V is TRBV30 and J is TRBJ1-5; D gene ambiguous. V was clipped by 0 bases and J by 7 bases, with 7 bases between them. Germline CDR1 reads GTSNPN; CDR2 reads SVGIG (reference sequence). This CDR3 has 12 amino acids. This chain's CDR3 is CAWSVLSQPQHF. The CDR3 DNA reads TGTGCCTGGAGTGTACTCTCCCAGCCCCAGCATTTT.

The CDR3 sequence is CASGLYGQSSYNSPLHF. The CDR3 DNA sequence: TGTGCTAGTGGTTTGTATGGACAGAGCTCCTATAATTCACCCCTCCACTTT. The chain recombines TRBV12-3 or TRBV12-4 with TRBJ1-6, with D possibly TRBD1 on 6 matching bases. This CDR3 region has 17 residues.

This clonotype is categorized as medium-sized. The J gene is TRBJ1-3, the V gene TRBV19; D may be TRBD1 (5 bases). The CDR3 has 16 residues. Deletions cut 3 bases from V and 0 bases from J, with 12 bases between. The germline V gene has CDR1 LNHDA and CDR2 SQIVND (reference sequence). The CDR3 sequence is CASSIEGATSGNTIYF. CDR3 nucleotide sequence: TGTGCCAGTAGTATCGAAGGGGCTACCTCTGGAAACACCATATATTTT.

By proportion, this clonotype is medium-sized (0.01 to 0.1%). V gene TRBV7-3 combines with J gene TRBJ1-1, with no clear D. This CDR3 spans 14 amino acids. Germline V CDR1 and CDR2: SGHTA, FQGTGA. V was trimmed by 1 base and J by 1 base, leaving 7 bases between them. CDR3: CASSLIGPNTEAFF. The CDR3 DNA follows: TGTGCCAGCAGCTTAATAGGGCCGAACACTGAAGCTTTCTTT.

This clonotype was counted only a few times. V usage is TRBV7-9 and J usage is TRBJ1-5; possibly TRBD1 for D (5 bases). The CDR3 is 17 residues long. Per the germline V gene, CDR1 is SEHNR and CDR2 is FQNEAQ (reference sequence). Here the CDR3 DNA reads TGTGTCAGAAGCTTACTCAGGGTGCTAAGAGAGGTGCAGCCCCAGCATTTT. Residues: CVRSLLRVLREVQPQHF.

By share, this clonotype counts as medium-sized. The J gene is TRBJ1-2, the V gene TRBV29-1, with TRBD1 identical over 7 bases. The CDR3 extends over 11 amino acids. J gave up 3 bases and V 8 bases, and 3 bases lay outside the gene matches. CDR1 SQVTM and CDR2 ANQGSEA come from the germline V gene. CDR3 loop: CSLGTDYGYTF. The DNA for the CDR3 is TGCAGCCTCGGGACAGACTATGGCTACACCTTC.

The J gene is TRBJ2-3, the V gene TRBV20-1; no definite D call. The CDR3 consists of 14 residues. From germline, CDR1 is DFQATT and CDR2 SNEGSKA (reference sequence). The V and J ends lost 1 base and 4 bases respectively, with 12 bases between them. The CDR3 here is CSARGWSTPDTQYF. CDR3 DNA: TGCAGTGCTAGAGGATGGAGTACACCAGATACGCAGTATTTT.

This clonotype has only a few counts. V is TRBV19 and J is TRBJ1-1; D gene uncertain. Germline V lookup: CDR1 LNHDA, CDR2 SQIVND (reference sequence). V lost 1 base and J lost 1, with 10 bases in between. The CDR3 is made up of 15 amino acids. The CDR3 DNA sequence: TGTGCCAGTAGTATAGGCCCGGCGGCGAACACTGAAGCTTTCTTT. This encodes CASSIGPAANTEAFF.

For this clonotype: This may arise from a read error, as a much more abundant clone is one base away. The chain uses TRBV19 and TRBJ2-7; 9 nucleotides line up with TRBD1. CDR1 is LNHDA, CDR2 SQIVND, per germline (reference sequence). The CDR3 loop spans 17 amino acids. The CDR3 region has the DNA TGTTCCAGTAGTATCGAAACAGGGGGCGGAACCCGCTACGAGCAGTACTTC. Encoded protein: CSSSIETGGGTRYEQYF.

This clonotype was seen a handful of times. The chain combines TRBV7-2 with TRBJ1-5; D is ambiguous. Germline assignment: CDR1 SGHTA and CDR2 FQGNSA. There are 15 residues in the CDR3. The V end was cut by 5 bases, the J end by 2 bases, with 13 bases between. The CDR3 DNA follows: TGTGCCAGCAGCCGCTCGTGGGCTGGCAATCAGCCCCAGCATTTT. Its translation is CASSRSWAGNQPQHF.

A few counts support this clonotype. The V and J genes are TRBV5-1 and TRBJ2-7, with D possibly TRBD2 on 6 matching bases. There are 15 residues in the CDR3. Germline V CDR1 and CDR2: SGHRS, YFSETQ. Trimming left V 0 bases short and J 2 bases short, with 12 bases between. The CDR3 loop is CASSLAAGSTYEQYF. For the CDR3, the DNA is TGCGCCAGCAGCTTGGCGGCGGGGTCTACCTACGAGCAGTACTTC. Full variable domain (outside the CDR3, taken from reference TRBV5-1 and TRBJ2-7): KAGVTQTPRYLIKTRGQQVTLSCSPISGHRSVSWYQQTPGQGLQFLFEYFSETQRNKGNFPGRFSGRQFSNSRSEMNVSTLELGDSALYLCASSLAAGSTYEQYFGPGTRLTVT.

This clonotype was recorded a few times. The chain is built from TRBV24-1 and TRBJ2-3; 8 bases map to TRBD1. The CDR3 spans 16 residues. V gave up 3 bases and J gave up 5 bases; unmatched junction bases: 9. Germline values: CDR1 KGHDR, CDR2 SFDVKD. The CDR3 here is CATSDADRDGLDTQYF. Written as DNA, the CDR3 is TGTGCCACCAGTGATGCGGACAGGGACGGTTTAGATACGCAGTATTTT.

This chain's CDR3 is CASSPLGEETQYF. The CDR3 DNA reads TGTGCCAGCTCACCACTCGGGGAAGAGACCCAGTACTTC. The V and J genes are TRBV18 and TRBJ2-5, with D maybe TRBD2 (5 bases). The CDR3 has 13 amino acids. Germline CDR1 KGHSH, CDR2 LQKENI. The V end was cut by 1 base, the J end by 3 bases, with 6 bases between.

This clonotype was found many times. The gene calls are TRBV7-2 and TRBJ2-3, with 8 bases that match TRBD2. Germline loops: CDR1 SGHTA, CDR2 FQGNSA. V lost 1 base, J lost 10 bases, and 4 bases stayed unmatched. There are 13 residues in the CDR3. Here the CDR3 DNA reads TGTGCCAGCAGCTTAGTAGCGGGGTTTGCGCAGTATTTT. This codes for CASSLVAGFAQYF.

This clonotype appeared a few times. This rearrangement joins TRBV30 to TRBJ2-7, with TRBD2 matching 9 bases. Losses at the gene ends were 3 bases for V and 2 bases for J; bases not matched to a gene: 8. From germline, CDR1 is GTSNPN and CDR2 SVGIG (reference sequence). The CDR3 sequence is 15 residues long. Here the CDR3 DNA reads TGTGCCTGGAGGTTAACTAGCGGGCCAGCCTACGAGCAGTACTTC. As protein: CAWRLTSGPAYEQYF.

This clonotype was picked up a small number of times. One end of the junction is discordant with germline, which a read error may explain. This chain joins TRBV5-4 and TRBJ1-2; 9 nucleotides match TRBD1. CDR1 is SGHNT, CDR2 YYREEE, per germline (reference sequence). CDR3 size: 14 residues. The CDR3 sequence is CASQPQGANYGYTF. The CDR3 DNA sequence: TGCGCCAGCCAACCACAGGGGGCGAACTATGGCTACACCTTC.

This clonotype was seen a handful of times. The chain combines TRBV5-1 with TRBJ1-6; possible D gene TRBD1, 6 bases. Trimming took 3 bases from V and 8 from J, leaving 6 bases between them. From germline, CDR1 is SGHRS and CDR2 YFSETQ. This CDR3 is built from 12 residues. The CDR3 loop reads CASSSGDSPLHF. The CDR3 bases are TGCGCCAGCAGCTCAGGGGATTCACCCCTCCACTTT.

The genes are TRBV20-1 and TRBJ2-3; no reliable D call. V shed 4 bases and J shed 1 base, with 12 bases lying between them. The germline CDR1 and CDR2 sequences are DFQATT and SNEGSKA (reference sequence). The CDR3 is 14 residues long. The CDR3 protein is CSAKGIRGTDTQYF. Here the CDR3 DNA reads TGCAGTGCTAAAGGCATTCGGGGCACAGATACGCAGTATTTT.

This clonotype is medium-sized (0.01 to 0.1%) in the sample. The chain couples TRBV7-2 to TRBJ2-2; the match to TRBD1 covers 7 bases. V lost 3 bases, J lost 1 base, and 5 bases stayed unmatched. Looked up from germline, CDR1 is SGHTA and CDR2 is FQGNSA. This CDR3 comprises 16 residues. CDR3 nucleotide sequence: TGTGCCAGCAGCTTCACAGGGGCCATGAACACCGGGGAGCTGTTTTTT. Its protein product is CASSFTGAMNTGELFF.

The CDR3 DNA reads as TGCAGTGCTAGAGATCGGGGACAGGGTCACTATGGCTACACCTTC. It is translated as CSARDRGQGHYGYTF. V is TRBV20-1 and J is TRBJ1-2; 9 bases match TRBD1. There are 15 residues in the CDR3. After removal of 0 bases from V and 3 bases from J, the junction contained 5 bases not matched to a gene. Looked up from germline, CDR1 is DFQATT and CDR2 is SNEGSKA (reference sequence).

By frequency in the sample, this clonotype is medium-sized. The rearrangement uses TRBV19 and TRBJ2-2; 9 positions match TRBD1. Germline V gene lookup returns CDR1 LNHDA and CDR2 SQIVND (reference sequence). V gave up 3 bases and J gave up 0 bases; unmatched junction bases: 5. The length of the CDR3 is 17 residues. CDR3 region: CASSMPRTGANTGELFF. In nucleotides, the CDR3 is TGTGCCAGTAGTATGCCCCGGACAGGGGCGAACACCGGGGAGCTGTTTTTT.

This clonotype counts as medium-sized (0.01 to 0.1%). The chain links TRBV6-5 to TRBJ2-7; D is perhaps TRBD1 or TRBD2 (5 bases each). Trimming removed 6 bases from V and 7 bases from J, with 22 bases in between. The germline V gene has CDR1 MNHEY and CDR2 SVGAGI. The CDR3 is made up of 15 amino acids. The CDR3 sequence: CASRQMGPAGGEQYF. CDR3 nucleotide sequence: TGTGCCAGCAGACAAATGGGCCCGGCTGGGGGAGAGCAGTACTTC.

This clonotype was observed a handful of times. The gene calls are TRBV5-4 and TRBJ1-5; perhaps TRBD1 as D (5 bases). The V and J ends lost 2 bases and 4 bases respectively, with 10 bases between them. Germline V gene data show CDR1 as SGHNT and CDR2 as YYREEE (reference sequence). CDR3 length: 14 amino acids. The CDR3 region has the DNA TGTGCCAGCAGCTTTTGGGGGGAGAATCAGCCCCAGCATTTT. Its protein product is CASSFWGENQPQHF.

This clonotype is categorized as medium-sized. This chain joins TRBV20-1 and TRBJ2-7, with 9 bases lining up with TRBD1. Germline CDR1 DFQATT, CDR2 SNEGSKA (reference sequence). The CDR3 has 13 residues. Losses at the gene ends were 5 bases for V and 5 bases for J; bases not matched to a gene: 7. The CDR3 DNA reads TGCAGTGCTCCGAGGACAGGGGTGGACGAGCAGTACTTC. This codes for CSAPRTGVDEQYF.